This note documents a single TCR beta chain sequence. This entry comes from a study of blood T cell repertoires in COVID-19. Study overall: Spain, Italy and the United States supplied samples that represented acute and convalescent COVID-19.

V lost 5 bases and J 13 bases, leaving 20 bases between the germline ends. The CDR3 spans 14 residues. Germline V gives CDR1 SGHAT, CDR2 FQNNGV. Authors' data handling: Reference gene primers were amplified, and this amplification served to estimate nucleated cell counts. Repertoires were generated with immunoSEQ multiplex PCR, while TCRdb's copy carries only in-frame clones and drops some. V, J and clone size reflect that table, while D and trimming were determined from the DNA. The sample contains around 67,000 clones, around 88% of which appear only once. The TCR was taken from a woman aged 80 or older with active or convalescent COVID-19. This rearrangement joins TRBV11-2 to TRBJ2-2; weak D call: TRBD1 (5 bases). Material: peripheral blood. The CDR3: CASSEAWQGGGLFF. The CDR3 bases are TGTGCCAGCAGCGAGGCGTGGCAGGGTGGTGGGCTGTTTTTT.